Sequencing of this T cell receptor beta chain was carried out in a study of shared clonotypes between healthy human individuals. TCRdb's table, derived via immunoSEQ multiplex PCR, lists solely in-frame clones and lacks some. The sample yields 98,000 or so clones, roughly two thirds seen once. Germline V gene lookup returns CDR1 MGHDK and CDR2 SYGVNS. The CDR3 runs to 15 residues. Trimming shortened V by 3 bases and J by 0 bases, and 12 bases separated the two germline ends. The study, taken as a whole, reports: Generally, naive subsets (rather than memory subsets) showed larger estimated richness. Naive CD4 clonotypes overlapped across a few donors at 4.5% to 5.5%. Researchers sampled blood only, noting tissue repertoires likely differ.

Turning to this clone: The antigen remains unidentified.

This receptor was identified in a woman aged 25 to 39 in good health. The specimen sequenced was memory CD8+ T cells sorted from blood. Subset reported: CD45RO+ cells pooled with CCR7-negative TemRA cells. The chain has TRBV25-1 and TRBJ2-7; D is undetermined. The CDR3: CASSEANTLSYEQYF. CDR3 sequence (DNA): TGTGCCAGCAGTGAGGCGAACACCCTCTCCTACGAGCAGTACTTC.